These T cell receptor beta chains were read from a single sample in a study of spatial heterogeneity in lung cancer. TCRdb used MiXCR to reprocess the 5' RACE reads, holding one entry per CDR3 protein. The repertoire holds 60,000 to 65,000 distinct CDR3 sequences, approximately 8% seen once, with roughly 15% in the top ten. The starting material was PBMCs, obtained at surgery. The receptors come from a female donor with early-stage non-small cell lung cancer. CDR3s include the opening cysteine and the closing phenylalanine or tryptophan. Each record gives: J gene, V gene, D gene, clone size, CDR3 protein, CDR3 DNA. The D gene is left open where the match is weak. The size field is filled for only some rows; it gives once, few, many or a size class.

>TRBJ1-1|TRBV23-1|.|.
CASSQSAWTEAFF
TGCGCCAGCAGTCAATCGGCCTGGACTGAAGCTTTCTTT
>TRBJ2-5|TRBV6-5|.|many
CASSYSGHQETQYF
TGTGCCAGCAGTTACTCTGGTCACCAAGAGACCCAGTACTTC
>TRBJ2-6|TRBV5-5|TRBD2|few
CASSPGGVSGANVLTF
TGTGCCAGCAGCCCGGGGGGAGTCTCTGGGGCCAACGTCCTGACTTTC
>TRBJ2-7|TRBV10-3|.|many
CAITQSGTDPYEQYF
TGTGCCATCACCCAATCCGGGACGGATCCCTACGAGCAGTACTTC
>TRBJ2-7|TRBV20-1|TRBD2|.
CSASPSGMAEQYF
TGCAGTGCTAGTCCAAGCGGGATGGCCGAGCAGTACTTC
>TRBJ1-4|TRBV24-1|.|.
CATADGRGSDEKLFF
TGTGCCACCGCCGATGGAAGAGGGAGCGATGAAAAACTGTTTTTT
>TRBJ2-1|TRBV7-2|TRBD2|many
CASSSGGGRAGEQFF
TGTGCCAGCAGCTCCGGGGGCGGGAGGGCCGGTGAGCAGTTCTTC
>TRBJ2-3|TRBV7-9|.|few
CASSLVAGEDTQYF
TGTGCCAGCAGCTTAGTAGCAGGGGAAGATACGCAGTATTTT
>TRBJ1-3|TRBV9|.|.
CASSAILGGENTIYF
TGTGCCAGCAGCGCGATCTTAGGGGGGGAAAACACCATATATTTT
>TRBJ2-2|TRBV10-1|TRBD1|.
CATQPRQGSAGELFF
TGCGCCACCCAACCAAGACAGGGGAGTGCCGGGGAGCTGTTTTTT
>TRBJ2-6|TRBV6-1|.|.
CASSEGSGANVLTF
TGTGCCAGCAGTGAGGGGAGTGGGGCCAACGTCCTGACTTTC
>TRBJ1-1|TRBV5-1|.|many
CASSLQGREAFF
TGCGCCAGCAGCTTACAGGGAAGAGAAGCTTTCTTT
>TRBJ1-6|TRBV10-3|.|few
CAIGRSGGNSPLHF
TGTGCCATCGGGCGAAGCGGGGGGAATTCACCCCTCCACTTT
>TRBJ2-1|TRBV18|.|many
CASSPPFNEQFF
TGTGCCAGCTCACCACCGTTTAATGAGCAGTTCTTC
>TRBJ1-3|TRBV12-3/TRBV12-4|TRBD1|many
CASSGQGSGNTIYF
TGTGCCAGCAGTGGACAGGGGTCTGGAAACACCATATATTTT
>TRBJ2-1|TRBV5-1|TRBD2|few
CASSLISGSGVEQFF
TGCGCCAGCAGCTTGATAAGCGGGAGTGGTGTCGAGCAGTTCTTC
>TRBJ1-2|TRBV12-3/TRBV12-4|.|.
CASSLRTVGGYTF
TGTGCCAGCAGTCTCCGGACAGTGGGAGGCTACACCTTC
>TRBJ2-1|TRBV29-1|.|many
CSVVDYNEQFF
TGCAGCGTTGTTGATTACAATGAGCAGTTCTTC
>TRBJ2-1|TRBV15|TRBD1|few
CATRSNRGAVEQFF
TGTGCCACCAGGTCCAACAGGGGGGCGGTTGAGCAGTTCTTC
>TRBJ2-3|TRBV11-3|TRBD1|.
CASSSDRADTQYF
TGTGCCAGCAGCTCGGACAGGGCGGATACGCAGTATTTT
>TRBJ1-6|TRBV28|TRBD1|many
CASSSGQGNNSPLHF
TGTGCCAGCAGTTCCGGACAGGGTAATAATTCACCCCTCCACTTT
>TRBJ1-4|TRBV5-5|.|.
CASSLAQGRAGKLFF
TGTGCCAGCAGCTTGGCCCAGGGGAGAGCAGGAAAACTGTTTTTT
>TRBJ2-1|TRBV6-1|.|many
CASRGTSSYNEQFF
TGTGCCAGCAGAGGGACCAGCTCCTACAATGAGCAGTTCTTC
>TRBJ2-7|TRBV5-1|.|many
CASSFGVPGDEQYF
TGCGCCAGCAGCTTTGGGGTGCCCGGGGACGAGCAGTACTTC
>TRBJ1-4|TRBV9|TRBD1|many
CASTRTGGSEKLFF
TGTGCCAGCACCCGGACAGGGGGCTCTGAAAAACTGTTTTTT
>TRBJ2-3|TRBV10-3|.|many
CASTSMGTDTQYF
TGTGCCAGTACATCGATGGGCACAGATACGCAGTATTTT
>TRBJ1-5|TRBV12-3/TRBV12-4|TRBD1|many
CASSLVDRVKHNQPQHF
TGTGCCAGCAGTTTGGTGGACAGGGTGAAGCACAATCAGCCCCAGCATTTT
>TRBJ2-2|TRBV7-3|.|few
CASSSVSGATGELFF
TGTGCCAGCAGCTCCGTCTCGGGGGCCACCGGGGAGCTGTTTTTT
>TRBJ2-3|TRBV5-1|.|.
CASSTSGTDTQYF
TGCGCCAGCAGCACCTCCGGCACAGATACGCAGTATTTT
>TRBJ2-2|TRBV12-3/TRBV12-4|TRBD2|many
CASSRKTSGENTGELFF
TGTGCCAGCAGTAGGAAAACTAGCGGAGAGAACACCGGGGAGCTGTTTTTT
>TRBJ1-2|TRBV7-3|.|many
CASSSGDLNYGYTF
TGTGCCAGCAGCTCAGGGGACCTAAACTATGGCTACACCTTC
>TRBJ2-3|TRBV7-9|.|.
CASSLGHRTDTQYF
TGTGCCAGCAGCTTGGGACATCGCACAGATACGCAGTATTTT
>TRBJ1-6|TRBV6-2/TRBV6-3|TRBD1|few
CASRQGHNSPLHF
TGTGCCAGCCGACAGGGGCATAATTCACCCCTCCACTTT
>TRBJ2-3|TRBV9|.|.
CASSIGSAPSTDTQYF
TGTGCCAGCAGCATTGGTTCCGCTCCTAGCACAGATACGCAGTATTTT
>TRBJ2-3|TRBV6-1|.|many
CASGQDLTDTQYF
TGTGCCAGCGGGCAGGACCTCACAGATACGCAGTATTTT
>TRBJ2-5|TRBV3-1|.|.
CASSQDHRADQYF
TGTGCCAGCAGCCAAGATCATCGGGCAGACCAGTACTTC
>TRBJ1-5|TRBV12-3/TRBV12-4|.|.
CASIQTGSNNQPQHF
TGTGCCAGCATTCAAACAGGGAGCAACAATCAGCCCCAGCATTTT
>TRBJ1-5|TRBV2|TRBD1|many
CASSTPGGWQPQHF
TGTGCCAGCAGTACCCCAGGGGGCTGGCAGCCCCAGCATTTT
>TRBJ2-7|TRBV2|.|.
CAIGGTGRSYEQYF
TGTGCCATCGGGGGAACCGGACGGTCGTACGAGCAGTACTTC
>TRBJ1-4|TRBV5-1|.|.
CASSQGGATNEKLFF
TGCGCCAGCAGCCAAGGGGGGGCAACTAATGAAAAACTGTTTTTT
>TRBJ1-2|TRBV14|.|few
CASSQARADYYGYTF
TGTGCCAGCAGCCAAGCCCGTGCGGACTACTATGGCTACACCTTC
>TRBJ2-3|TRBV6-1|.|.
CASSEGQTTDTQYF
TGTGCCAGCAGTGAAGGACAGACCACAGATACGCAGTATTTT
>TRBJ1-4|TRBV6-6|.|few
CASSYLAGGEKLFF
TGTGCCAGCAGTTACCTCGCGGGAGGTGAAAAACTGTTTTTT
>TRBJ1-2|TRBV20-1|.|few
CSARRPDTF
TGCAGTGCTAGAAGGCCTGACACCTTC
>TRBJ1-1|TRBV5-4|.|.
CASGRGARESDMNTEAFF
TGTGCCAGCGGACGCGGGGCCAGGGAATCGGACATGAACACTGAAGCTTTCTTT
>TRBJ1-5|TRBV6-1|.|.
CASSEGVSGQPQHF
TGTGCCAGCAGTGAAGGGGTTAGTGGTCAGCCCCAGCATTTT
>TRBJ2-1|TRBV6-2/TRBV6-3|.|.
CASRWGSGNEQFF
TGTGCCAGCAGATGGGGTAGCGGCAATGAGCAGTTCTTC
>TRBJ2-4|TRBV6-5|.|few
CASSYSGGGENIQYF
TGTGCCAGCAGTTACTCAGGTGGGGGCGAAAACATTCAGTACTTC
>TRBJ1-1|TRBV20-1|TRBD1|many
CSAQQGRDTEAFF
TGCAGTGCGCAACAGGGGCGGGACACTGAAGCTTTCTTT
>TRBJ2-3|TRBV29-1|.|many
CSVELTELTDTQYF
TGCAGCGTTGAGTTGACAGAACTCACAGATACGCAGTATTTT
>TRBJ2-1|TRBV7-9|TRBD1|.
CASSRGQGANEQFF
TGTGCCAGCAGCCGAGGACAGGGGGCGAATGAGCAGTTCTTC
>TRBJ1-5|TRBV2|.|many
CASSQDGYSNQPQHF
TGTGCCAGCAGCCAGGACGGATATAGCAATCAGCCCCAGCATTTT